Below are 2 T cell receptor beta chains sequenced from a single sample in a study of identical twins. TCRdb analysed the 5' RACE reads with MiXCR anew, one entry per CDR3 protein. The table records hundreds of thousands of distinct CDR3 sequences, 7.5% to 9.5% of them present only once. This sample also belongs to another study, concerning yellow fever vaccine responses in identical twins.

Sequencing was performed on CD8+ T cells sorted from blood. All receptors come from a woman under 30 in good health.

The chain recombines TRBV15 with TRBJ2-2; 7 bases align to TRBD2. After removal of 6 bases from V and 0 bases from J, the junction contained 1 base not matched to a gene. CDR3 size: 14 residues. Germline CDR1 is LNHNV and CDR2 is YYDKDF (reference sequence). The CDR3 protein is CATSREANTGELFF. The CDR3 DNA is TGTGCCACCAGTCGGGAGGCGAACACCGGGGAGCTGTTTTTT. The entire variable domain, with the rest obtained from reference TRBV15 and TRBJ2-2, is as follows: DAMVIQNPRYQVTQFGKPVTLSCSQTLNHNVMYWYQQKSSQAPKLLFHYYDKDFNNEADTPDNFQSRRPNTSFCFLDIRSPGLGDTAMYLCATSREANTGELFFGEGSRLTVL.

This clonotype was observed at least ten times. This chain uses TRBV2 with TRBJ2-7; a possible D gene is TRBD1 (5 bases). The CDR3 loop spans 13 amino acids. V was clipped by 3 bases and J by 6 bases, with 12 bases between them. The germline CDR1 and CDR2 sequences are SNHLY and FYNNEI. The CDR3 bases are TGTGCCAGCAGTGACCACAGGTTGTTCGAGCAGTACTTC. It translates to CASSDHRLFEQYF.